These 28 T cell receptor beta chains originate from one sample sequenced in a study of vaccination effects on CD4 cells after COVID-19. After expansion with viral peptide pools in the ViraFEST assay, antigen-specific CD4+ T cells were sequenced. On roughly day 9 of culture, CD4+ T cells were separated out. Each participant received a vaccine that was either BNT162b2 or mRNA-1273, given as two doses. This table comes from immunoSEQ multiplex PCR, and its TCRdb copy is limited to in-frame clones, with some not included. The sample lists roughly 59,000 clones; roughly three quarters were seen once. The antigens for these receptors are not known. The sequencing here drew on CD4+ T cells from PBMCs cultured with HCoV-OC43 spike peptides, taken after COVID-19 vaccination. Subset denoted: HCoV-OC43 spike overlapping peptide pool stimulation. These receptors were obtained from a human donor who received a COVID-19 vaccine.

J is TRBJ2-4 and V is TRBV6-5; the D is unclear. V was shortened by 7 bases and J by 0 bases, with 10 bases between the two germline ends. Germline V CDR1 and CDR2: MNHEY, SVGAGI. This CDR3 is 14 amino acids long. The CDR3 DNA sequence: TGTGCCAGCAAATCACTGGTAGCCAAAAACATTCAGTACTTC. This sequence encodes CASKSLVAKNIQYF.

This chain uses TRBV13 with TRBJ1-1; D is possibly TRBD1 (6 bases). The CDR3 length is 18 residues. The germline V and J ends were trimmed by 4 bases and 1 base, with 22 bases remaining between them. CDR1 and CDR2 from the germline V gene are PRHDT and FYEKMQ (reference sequence). The DNA of the CDR3 is TGTGCCAGCAGCTGGAGAAGCAGGGGCGCCCCTTGGAACACTGAAGCTTTCTTT. This translates into CASSWRSRGAPWNTEAFF.

This clone occurred once. This sequence joins TRBV25-1 and TRBJ1-2, with 8 bases aligning to TRBD1. The J segment lost 4 bases and the V segment lost 2 bases, leaving 3 bases of the junction unmatched. The CDR3 has 14 amino acids. From germline, CDR1 is MGHDK and CDR2 SYGVNS. CDR3 protein: CASSETGQGYGYTF. CDR3 nucleotides: TGTGCCAGCAGTGAAACTGGACAGGGCTATGGCTACACCTTC.

The rearrangement uses TRBV27 and TRBJ1-2; 9 bases align to TRBD1. The trim removed 8 bases at V and 5 bases at J, leaving 6 bases unmatched. The germline gives CDR1 MNHEY, CDR2 SMNVEV (reference sequence). The CDR3 extends over 13 amino acids. Written as DNA, the CDR3 is TGTGCCAGCGGTCTAGGGACAGGGTATGGCTACACCTTC. This gives the protein CASGLGTGYGYTF.

This rearrangement joins TRBV29-1 to TRBJ2-3; D uncertain. Germline loops: CDR1 SQVTM, CDR2 ANQGSEA. V shed 6 bases and J shed 5 bases, with 9 bases lying between them. This CDR3 spans 11 amino acids. The CDR3 region has the DNA TGCAGCGTCACCCATGGAGATACGCAGTATTTT. Protein sequence: CSVTHGDTQYF.

This rearrangement joins TRBV3-1 (or the pseudogene TRBV3-2) to TRBJ2-7; D might be TRBD1 or TRBD2, each matching 6 bases. The germline CDR1 and CDR2 sequences are LGHDT and YNNKEL (reference sequence). Trimming took off 4 bases at V and 7 bases at J, with 11 bases between the two ends. There are 12 residues in the CDR3. CDR3 loop: CASSRGAGEQYV. The CDR3 region has the DNA TGTGCCAGCAGCCGGGGGGCTGGGGAGCAGTACGTC.

The chain links TRBV4-1 to TRBJ2-2; tentatively, D is TRBD1 (6 bases). Per the germline V gene, CDR1 is MGHRA and CDR2 is YSYEKL. V lost 2 bases and J lost 2, with 15 bases in between. The CDR3 extends over 17 amino acids. This chain's CDR3 is CASSQLLDRTNTGELFF. CDR3 nucleotide sequence: TGCGCCAGCAGCCAACTATTGGACAGAACAAACACCGGGGAGCTGTTTTTT.

This chain links TRBV19 with TRBJ1-4, with a tentative D call TRBD1 (5 bases). There are 14 residues in the CDR3. Germline loops: CDR1 LNHDA, CDR2 SQIVND (reference sequence). V was cut by 6 bases and J by 8 bases, with 16 bases left in between. The CDR3 protein is CASRGEGRGEKLFF. CDR3 nucleotides: TGTGCCAGTAGAGGTGAGGGGCGTGGAGAAAAACTGTTTTTT.

This clone has only a few counts. V usage is TRBV15 and J usage is TRBJ1-6, with unresolved D. Trimming cost V 0 bases and J 7 bases, with 7 bases left between them. The CDR3 consists of 14 residues. Germline V CDR1 and CDR2: LNHNV, YYDKDF (reference sequence). The DNA of the CDR3 is TGTGCCACCAGCAGAGACTTCCGAAATTCACCCCTCCACTTT. This translates into CATSRDFRNSPLHF.

Within the sample, this clone is medium-sized. The genes are TRBV9 and TRBJ1-1, with a tentative D call TRBD1 (6 bases). Trimming left V 3 bases short and J 5 bases short, with 14 bases between. Germline V CDR1 and CDR2: SGDLS, YYNGEE. The CDR3 has 14 amino acids. The CDR3 DNA reads TGTGCCAGCAGCGCCCAAGTAGGGGGGACTGAAGCTTTCTTT. This codes for CASSAQVGGTEAFF.

This chain uses TRBV4-1 with TRBJ1-5; D is unresolved. This CDR3 contains 16 residues. The germline CDR1 and CDR2 sequences are MGHRA and YSYEKL. V was pared by 0 bases and J by 4 bases, with 13 bases between. This CDR3 is CASSQEGSSLNQPQHF. The DNA of the CDR3 is TGCGCCAGCAGCCAAGAAGGAAGTTCCCTTAATCAGCCCCAGCATTTT.

CDR3: CASSLAMNSNQPQHF. The CDR3 DNA reads as TGTGCCAGCAGCTTAGCCATGAATAGCAATCAGCCCCAGCATTTT. This sequence joins TRBV7-2 and TRBJ1-5; D uncertain. Per germline, CDR1 SGHTA and CDR2 FQGNSA. This CDR3 has 15 residues. With 0 bases removed from V and 0 bases from J, the gap between germline ends came to 6 bases.

V usage is TRBV18 and J usage is TRBJ2-1; weak D call: TRBD1 (5 bases). The V gene lost 1 base and the J gene lost 9 bases, with 22 bases spanning the gap. Germline V gene sequence: CDR1 KGHSH, CDR2 LQKENI. The CDR3 is made up of 17 amino acids. CDR3 nucleotide sequence: TGTGCCAGCTCACCACTCAGGATAGGGGTGGATAGTGGTGAGCAGTTCTTC. This codes for CASSPLRIGVDSGEQFF. Variable domain in full (rest from reference TRBV18 and TRBJ2-1): NAGVMQNPRHLVRRRGQEARLRCSPMKGHSHVYWYRQLPEEGLKFMVYLQKENIIDESGMPKERFSAEFPKEGPSILRIQQVVRGDSAAYFCASSPLRIGVDSGEQFFGPGTRLTVL.

This clone has more than one count but fewer than ten. The V and J genes are TRBV18 and TRBJ2-7; D call uncertain. CDR1 and CDR2 from the germline V gene are KGHSH and LQKENI. Trimming removed 0 bases at V and 0 bases at J, with 3 bases between. This CDR3 region has 13 residues. DNA of the CDR3: TGTGCCAGCTCACCACCGGGCTCCTACGAGCAGTACGTC. The encoded protein is CASSPPGSYEQYV.

The rearrangement joins TRBV6-2 or TRBV6-3 to TRBJ1-1; 11 bases are a match to TRBD1. CDR3 length equals 15 residues. CDR1 is MNHEY and CDR2 is SVGEGT in the germline V gene. After removal of 2 bases from V and 2 bases from J, the junction contained 1 base not matched to a gene. The CDR3: CASSYGTGGNTEAFF. CDR3 bases: TGTGCCAGCAGTTACGGGACAGGGGGTAACACTGAAGCTTTCTTT.

This clone was detected once. V gene TRBV6-5 combines with J gene TRBJ2-5; 7 bases map to TRBD1. There are 15 residues in the CDR3. The germline gives CDR1 MNHEY, CDR2 SVGAGI. Trimming cost V 7 bases and J 0 bases; bases outside gene matches: 8. The CDR3 protein is CASNKQGMYQETQYF. As DNA, the CDR3 is TGTGCCAGCAATAAACAGGGGATGTACCAAGAGACCCAGTACTTC.

This chain uses TRBV5-6 with TRBJ2-1, with 9 bases lining up with TRBD2. This CDR3 has 16 residues. CDR1 is SGHDT, CDR2 YYEEEE, per germline. V lost 4 bases and J lost 4; bases outside the gene matches: 9. CDR3 sequence reads: CASSPVWRGGYNEQFF. The CDR3 region has the DNA TGTGCCAGCAGCCCGGTCTGGCGGGGGGGGTACAATGAGCAGTTCTTC.

The CDR3 coding sequence is TGTGCCAGCAGTGAAGGCGGGGGAGGGGCAGATACGCAGTATTTT. This codes for CASSEGGGGADTQYF. This chain links TRBV6-1 with TRBJ2-3, with 7 nucleotides matching TRBD2. Trimming removed 1 base from V and 4 bases from J; junction bases left unmatched: 5. From germline, CDR1 is MNHNS and CDR2 SASEGT. CDR3 length: 15 residues.

In this sample, this clone turned up a few times. This chain links TRBV7-3 with TRBJ2-2; D is possibly TRBD2 (5 bases). Germline CDR1 and CDR2: SGHTA and FQGTGA. This CDR3 comprises 15 residues. Trimming took 5 bases from V and 5 from J, leaving 15 bases between them. CDR3 amino acids: CASSLVGVWTGELFF. The DNA of the CDR3 is TGTGCCAGCAGCCTGGTCGGGGTATGGACCGGGGAGCTGTTTTTT.

This clone appeared a few times. V and J are TRBV19 and TRBJ1-2; TRBD1 matches 7 bases. CDR1 LNHDA and CDR2 SQIVND come from the germline V gene (reference sequence). The length of the CDR3 is 15 residues. After removal of 6 bases from V and 1 base from J, the junction contained 8 bases not matched to a gene. The CDR3: CASSRQGYSNYGYTF. The CDR3 DNA reads as TGTGCCAGTAGCAGACAGGGTTATAGTAACTATGGCTACACCTTC. The full variable domain, rest sourced from reference TRBV19 and TRBJ1-2, is DGGITQSPKYLFRKEGQNVTLSCEQNLNHDAMYWYRQDPGQGLRLIYYSQIVNDFQKGDIAEGYSVSREKKESFPLTVTSAQKNPTAFYLCASSRQGYSNYGYTFGSGTRLTVV.

This chain links TRBV19 with TRBJ1-5; possibly TRBD1 for D (5 bases). This CDR3 has 14 amino acids. In germline, CDR1 is LNHDA, CDR2 SQIVND (reference sequence). Trimming stripped 5 bases from V and 2 bases from J, with 10 bases between. CDR3 loop: CASSLGTGNQPQHF. CDR3 coding DNA: TGTGCCAGTAGTCTGGGGACGGGCAATCAGCCCCAGCATTTT.

J is TRBJ1-6 and V is TRBV5-1; D remains ambiguous. The CDR3 has 16 amino acids. Germline V gene lookup returns CDR1 SGHRS and CDR2 YFSETQ. V dropped 0 bases and J dropped 10 bases, with 17 bases sitting between them. The CDR3 loop reads CASSLDSGKILSPLHF. CDR3 nucleotides: TGCGCCAGCAGCTTGGACTCGGGGAAAATCCTATCACCCCTCCACTTT.

The chain employs TRBV24-1 and TRBJ1-5, with D tentatively TRBD1 (5 bases). Germline assignment: CDR1 KGHDR and CDR2 SFDVKD. The CDR3 is 15 amino acids. Trimming took off 6 bases at V and 7 bases at J, with 18 bases between the two ends. The CDR3 nucleotides are TGTGCCACCAGTCCCGGGGACGCTAACGGGCAGCCCCAGCATTTT. It yields the protein CATSPGDANGQPQHF.

The gene calls are TRBV24-1 and TRBJ1-2, with D perhaps matching TRBD1 (5 bases). The CDR3 loop spans 15 amino acids. Between the trimmed V and J ends, which lost 4 bases and 1 base, there was a span of 12 bases. Germline lookup yields CDR1 KGHDR and CDR2 SFDVKD. The CDR3, as DNA: TGTGCCACCAGTGACGACAGCAGCCTTAACTATGGCTACACCTTC. It is translated as CATSDDSSLNYGYTF.

The chain links TRBV6-1 to TRBJ1-3; no clear D gene. CDR1 and CDR2 (germline): MNHNS, SASEGT. The ends were cut back, 1 base at V and 6 bases at J, with 10 bases in the middle. The CDR3 spans 14 residues. The CDR3 DNA reads TGTGCCAGCAGTGAAGTCAACCTCGAAAACACCATATATTTT. As protein: CASSEVNLENTIYF.

This clone was recorded only once. Within the sample, other DNA sequences also encode this same CDR3. The chain carries TRBV27 and TRBJ1-1, with D uncertain. V was clipped by 0 bases and J by 1 base, with 3 bases between them. The CDR3 contains 13 residues. The germline gives CDR1 MNHEY, CDR2 SMNVEV (reference sequence). The CDR3 loop is CASSLSRNTEAFF. In DNA, the CDR3 is TGTGCCAGCAGTTTATCGAGGAACACTGAAGCTTTCTTT.

V and J are TRBV28 and TRBJ1-1; 7 nucleotides match TRBD1. After removal of 6 bases from V and 2 bases from J, the junction contained 3 bases not matched to a gene. Germline V gene sequence: CDR1 MDHEN, CDR2 SYDVKM. There are 13 residues in the CDR3. In nucleotides, the CDR3 is TGTGCCAGCAGAGGGACAGAAAACACTGAAGCTTTCTTT. Its protein is CASRGTENTEAFF.

The V and J genes are TRBV2 and TRBJ1-3; D remains ambiguous. V shed 2 bases and J shed 1 base, with 9 bases lying between them. This CDR3 has 15 residues. Germline V gene lookup returns CDR1 SNHLY and CDR2 FYNNEI. CDR3 DNA sequence: TGTGCCAGCAGTGAACGGCTGCTTTCTGGAAACACCATATATTTT. Its protein product is CASSERLLSGNTIYF.